This T cell receptor (beta chain) comes out of a study of long-term antiretroviral therapy in people with HIV. Regarding this clone: Its antigen is unknown.

Study observations and caveats: Within the repertoire, clones expanded before ART were dominant at all time points.

The immunoSEQ assay was v3.0, run at survey level. Assay: immunoSEQ multiplex PCR; the TCRdb copy retains only in-frame clones and omits some. The sample consists of over 30,000 clones, around 85% of them appearing once. Sample: unsorted PBMCs, taken 1.2 years after starting antiretroviral therapy. This TCR came from a woman between 50 and 59 years old with HIV.

The CDR3 loop reads CASSLGLDPDTQYF. CDR3 DNA: TGTGCCAGCAGCTTAGGCCTTGACCCAGATACGCAGTATTTT. This chain uses TRBV5-6 with TRBJ2-3; D unclear. CDR1 and CDR2 from the germline V gene are SGHDT and YYEEEE. Trimming removed 2 bases at V and 4 bases at J, with 11 bases between. The CDR3 contains 14 residues.